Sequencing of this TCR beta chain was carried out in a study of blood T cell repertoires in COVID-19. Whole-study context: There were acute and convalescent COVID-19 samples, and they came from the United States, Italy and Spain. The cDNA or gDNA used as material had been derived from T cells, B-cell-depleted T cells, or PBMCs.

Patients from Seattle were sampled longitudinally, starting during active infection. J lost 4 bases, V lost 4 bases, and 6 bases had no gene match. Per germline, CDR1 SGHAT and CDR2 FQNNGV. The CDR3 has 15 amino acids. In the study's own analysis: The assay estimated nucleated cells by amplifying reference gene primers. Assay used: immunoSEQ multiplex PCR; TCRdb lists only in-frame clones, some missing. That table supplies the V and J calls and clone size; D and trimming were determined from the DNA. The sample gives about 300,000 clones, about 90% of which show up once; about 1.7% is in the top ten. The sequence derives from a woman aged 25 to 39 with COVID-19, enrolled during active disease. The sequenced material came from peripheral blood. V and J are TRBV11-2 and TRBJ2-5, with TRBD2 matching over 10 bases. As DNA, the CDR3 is TGTGCCAGCAGCTCGAATAGCGGGGGGAGAGAGACCCAGTACTTC. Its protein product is CASSSNSGGRETQYF.